The 10 T cell receptor beta chains below all came from one sample that was sequenced in a study of OX40 agonist ivuxolimab in advanced cancers. Profiling relied on immunoSEQ multiplex PCR, and the TCRdb table lists in-frame clones only, not all of them. The table has over 60,000 clones, roughly 80% seen once. The sequencing used CD4+ or CD8+ T cells sorted from blood, collected in a trial of the OX40 agonist ivuxolimab. All receptors derive from an adult with an advanced solid tumor such as melanoma, head and neck, liver or kidney cancer.

The chain has TRBV6-1 and TRBJ2-5; 8 positions agree with TRBD2. Germline V lookup: CDR1 MNHNS, CDR2 SASEGT. The junction had 9 bases not matched to a gene; V was cut back by 2 bases and J by 4 bases. The CDR3 contains 16 residues. CDR3 sequence (DNA): TGTGCCAGCAGTGAATACTCGGGGGGGCCTGGAGAGACCCAGTACTTC. Its translation is CASSEYSGGPGETQYF.

The CDR3 nucleotides read TGTGCCAGCAGCGTAGAAGCGACAGGGGGCAGTGAGCAGTACTTC. It yields the protein CASSVEATGGSEQYF. The chain combines TRBV9 with TRBJ2-7, with 10 bases that match TRBD1. V lost 0 bases, J lost 7 bases, and 7 bases stayed unmatched. CDR1 is SGDLS, CDR2 YYNGEE, per germline. This CDR3 region has 15 residues.

The V call is TRBV29-1, the J call TRBJ1-2; possible D gene TRBD1, 5 bases. Looked up from germline, CDR1 is SQVTM and CDR2 is ANQGSEA. V lost 4 bases and J lost 2, with 14 bases in between. The CDR3 runs to 14 residues. CDR3 DNA: TGCAGCGTTGTTGGGGCGGCCGAGAACTATGGCTACACCTTC. This translates into CSVVGAAENYGYTF.

This rearrangement joins TRBV28 to TRBJ1-2; 7 nucleotides match TRBD1. Germline V gene data show CDR1 as MDHEN and CDR2 as SYDVKM. The ends lost 1 base at V and 4 bases at J; junction bases unmatched: 3. The CDR3 contains 14 residues. The CDR3 here is CASSLYRGAYGYTF. The CDR3 DNA is TGTGCCAGCAGTTTATACAGGGGAGCCTATGGCTACACCTTC.

The genes are TRBV7-2 and TRBJ2-7, with 9 bases fitting TRBD2. Germline-derived CDR1 and CDR2 are SGHTA and FQGNSA. The CDR3 is 14 amino acids. The junction had 5 bases not matched to a gene; V was cut back by 5 bases and J by 3 bases. CDR3 DNA: TGTGCCAGCAGCCCCGGGACTAGCTACTACGAGCAGTACTTC. It is translated as CASSPGTSYYEQYF.

The gene calls are TRBV9 and TRBJ2-2; 7 bases match TRBD1. Germline CDR1 and CDR2: SGDLS and YYNGEE. This CDR3 has 15 amino acids. V shed 4 bases, J shed 3 bases, and the junction held 6 bases outside the gene matches. The CDR3 sequence is CASSNRGRDTGELFF. In DNA, the CDR3 is TGTGCCAGCAGCAACAGGGGTCGTGACACCGGGGAGCTGTTTTTT.

This clone was observed once. The chain is built from TRBV5-1 and TRBJ1-1; a possible D gene is TRBD1 (6 bases). The CDR3 length is 14 residues. Germline lookup yields CDR1 SGHRS and CDR2 YFSETQ. The V and J ends lost 4 bases and 0 bases respectively, with 10 bases between them. CDR3 sequence reads: CASSGGQLNTEAFF. The CDR3 DNA is TGCGCCAGCAGCGGAGGACAGCTGAACACTGAAGCTTTCTTT.

The chain uses TRBV14 and TRBJ1-3; D remains unclear. Germline V gives CDR1 SGHDN, CDR2 FVKESK. The CDR3 sequence is 13 residues long. V was cut by 1 base and J by 4 bases, with 5 bases left in between. The CDR3 here is CASSQVSGNTIYF. The CDR3, as DNA: TGTGCCAGCAGCCAAGTTTCAGGAAACACCATATATTTT.

This rearrangement joins TRBV18 to TRBJ1-4; D is perhaps TRBD1 (5 bases). The CDR3 has 14 residues. The ends were cut back, 4 bases at V and 8 bases at J, with 14 bases in the middle. Germline CDR1 is KGHSH and CDR2 is LQKENI. The CDR3 here is CASSLARGREKLFF. The DNA of the CDR3 is TGTGCCAGCTCACTGGCTAGGGGCCGCGAAAAACTGTTTTTT.

This chain joins TRBV19 and TRBJ1-5, with no clear D. The length of the CDR3 is 15 residues. V lost 4 bases, J lost 3 bases, and 13 bases lay in between. CDR1 is LNHDA, CDR2 SQIVND, per germline (reference sequence). CDR3 in amino acids: CASSTDAGNNQPQHF. The CDR3 region has the DNA TGTGCCAGTAGTACGGACGCGGGGAACAATCAGCCCCAGCATTTT.